This T cell receptor (beta chain) appears in the sequencing data of a study of cytomegalovirus exposure and HLA in healthy donors. Broader study findings: The authors listed roughly 150 TCR beta chains as cytomegalovirus-associated. As was reported, the HLA-A and HLA-B alleles of most subjects were accurately predicted from TCR beta sequences.

There are 13 residues in the CDR3. CDR1 and CDR2 from the germline V gene are SGHNT and YENEEA. Remarks on this clone: Its specificity is unknown.

A multiplex PCR was run with 60 Vbeta primers and 13 Jbeta primers. Here immunoSEQ multiplex PCR was the method, and the copy in TCRdb shows in-frame clones only, minus some. Of under 200,000 clones detected, around 74% appear once; the ten largest clones hold about 2.3%. Specimen: PBMCs. V is TRBV11-3 and J is TRBJ2-5; D might be TRBD1 (6 bases). Near its end, the DNA agrees better with TRBJ2-7, so the J call may be wrong. This receptor was taken from a female donor in good health and CMV-seronegative. The CDR3, as DNA: TGTGCCAGCAGCTCGGGTAACAGGGACGAGCAGTACTTC. It is translated as CASSSGNRDEQYF.